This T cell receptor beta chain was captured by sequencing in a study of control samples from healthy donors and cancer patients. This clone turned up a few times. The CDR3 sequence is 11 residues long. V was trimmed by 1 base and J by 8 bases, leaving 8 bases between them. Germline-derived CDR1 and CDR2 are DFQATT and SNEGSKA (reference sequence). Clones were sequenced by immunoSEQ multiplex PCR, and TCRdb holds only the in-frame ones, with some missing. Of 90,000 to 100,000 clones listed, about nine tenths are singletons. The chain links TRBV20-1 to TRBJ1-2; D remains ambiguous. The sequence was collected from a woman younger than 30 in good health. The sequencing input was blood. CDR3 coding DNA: TGCAGTGCTAGAGTTGGGGAGGGCTACACCTTC. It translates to CSARVGEGYTF.